These 20 T cell receptor beta chains originate from one sample sequenced in a study of beta chain features in type 1 diabetes. Points from the study as a whole: Type 1 diabetes patients showed a moderate but significant shortening of TCRB CDR3s in all four CD4+ subsets.

These receptors' antigens are unknown. What was sequenced were expressed TCRB transcripts, since all of the isolated RNA had been reverse transcribed. Data came from immunoSEQ multiplex PCR; TCRdb stores just in-frame clones and leaves some out. The data show 150,000 to 200,000 clones, roughly 65% seen once. Sequenced material: naive CD4+ T cells from blood. Every receptor here comes from a man aged 25 to 40 with type 1 diabetes.

A remark on this clone: At one end the junction does not follow the germline gene, possibly because of a read error. Other DNA sequences of this sample code for an identical CDR3. The genes are TRBV4-3 and TRBJ1-1, with no clear D. The CDR3 is 13 amino acids. Germline lookup yields CDR1 LGHNA and CDR2 YSLEER. CDR3 coding DNA: TGCGCGAGCAGAGTTGCCGGGAACACTGAAGCTTTCTTT. Amino acid sequence: CASRVAGNTEAFF.

The chain uses TRBV21-1 and TRBJ1-6. TRBV21-1 is designated a pseudogene. The CDR3 contains 15 residues. The CDR3: CAIGRKRFYNSPLHF. In nucleotides, the CDR3 is TGTGCCATCGGACGGAAACGGTTCTATAATTCACCCCTCCACTTT.

The chain couples TRBV4-3 to TRBJ1-2; 9 bases map to TRBD1. The CDR3 is 14 amino acids. J gave up 6 bases and V 4 bases, and 6 bases lay outside the gene matches. Germline V gene data show CDR1 as LGHNA and CDR2 as YSLEER. CDR3 bases: TGCGCCAGCAGCCGGGACAGGGCGTCTGATGGCTACACCTTC. Translation gives CASSRDRASDGYTF.

The chain recombines TRBV6-5 with TRBJ1-6; no clear D. Per the germline V gene, CDR1 is MNHEY and CDR2 is SVGAGI. V was cut by 2 bases and J by 9 bases, with 17 bases left in between. The CDR3 covers 16 residues. In DNA, the CDR3 is TGTGCCAGCAGTTACGGCTCGAATTCGGGTTCTTCACCCCTCCACTTT. It translates to CASSYGSNSGSSPLHF.

The chain recombines TRBV10-3 with TRBJ2-5; no definite D call. V was pared by 2 bases and J by 5 bases, with 6 bases between. The CDR3 spans 12 residues. The germline V gene has CDR1 ENHRY and CDR2 SYGVKD. CDR3 sequence (DNA): TGTGCCATCAGTGAGGGGAAGGAGACCCAGTACTTC. This codes for CAISEGKETQYF.

The rearrangement uses TRBV29-1 and TRBJ2-5; no firm D call. Per germline, CDR1 SQVTM and CDR2 ANQGSEA. Trimming left V 4 bases short and J 1 base short, with 10 bases between. The CDR3 sequence is 13 residues long. The CDR3 DNA is TGCAGCGTTGTTCATTGGGTCCAAGAGACCCAGTACTTC. As protein: CSVVHWVQETQYF.

Only a few counts were recorded for this clone. The chain recombines TRBV15 with TRBJ2-3; D remains unclear. The CDR3 totals 14 residues. CDR1 LNHNV and CDR2 YYDKDF come from the germline V gene (reference sequence). V was cut by 3 bases and J by 0 bases, with 7 bases left in between. The CDR3 DNA reads TGTGCCACCAGCAGGGACGCCAGCACAGATACGCAGTATTTT. Translating it yields CATSRDASTDTQYF.

The chain has TRBV18 and TRBJ2-5; no firm D call. Germline V gene sequence: CDR1 KGHSH, CDR2 LQKENI. V lost 1 base and J lost 5, with 11 bases in between. This CDR3 comprises 14 residues. The chain's CDR3 is CASSPRTAEETQYF. The DNA of the CDR3 is TGTGCCAGCTCACCACGGACGGCCGAGGAGACCCAGTACTTC.

This rearrangement joins TRBV4-3 to TRBJ2-7; D is possibly TRBD1 (6 bases). V lost 4 bases, J lost 2 bases, and 18 bases lay in between. The germline V gene has CDR1 LGHNA and CDR2 YSLEER. The CDR3 contains 16 residues. This CDR3 is CASSLIAGTPTYEQYF. DNA for the CDR3: TGCGCCAGCAGCCTGATAGCCGGGACACCAACCTACGAGCAGTACTTC.

The chain recombines TRBV30 with TRBJ2-7, with 8 bases matching TRBD1. Trimming at V came to 2 bases and at J to 2 bases, leaving 5 bases not matched to a gene. This CDR3 spans 14 amino acids. The V gene's germline CDR1 is GTSNPN and CDR2 SVGIG (reference sequence). The CDR3 region is CAWSKQGGAYEQYF. Here the CDR3 DNA reads TGTGCCTGGAGTAAACAGGGGGGTGCCTACGAGCAGTACTTC.

This clone appeared a few times. V is TRBV29-1 and J is TRBJ1-2; D gene ambiguous. The CDR3 is 8 amino acids. The V gene's germline CDR1 is SQVTM and CDR2 ANQGSEA. The ends were cut back, 2 bases at V and 11 bases at J, with 3 bases in the middle. CDR3 protein: CSVETYTF. The CDR3 DNA follows: TGCAGCGTTGAAACTTACACCTTC.

The rearrangement joins TRBV30 to TRBJ2-3, with unresolved D. Between the trimmed V and J ends, which lost 5 bases and 5 bases, there was a span of 11 bases. The germline V gene has CDR1 GTSNPN and CDR2 SVGIG (reference sequence). This CDR3 spans 12 amino acids. This CDR3 reads CAWHKYGDTQYF. In nucleotides, the CDR3 is TGTGCCTGGCATAAATATGGAGATACGCAGTATTTT.

This chain links TRBV20-1 with TRBJ2-7; D is ambiguous. Germline loops: CDR1 DFQATT, CDR2 SNEGSKA (reference sequence). CDR3 size: 10 residues. V lost 3 bases, J lost 6 bases, and 6 bases lay in between. The CDR3 bases are TGCAGTGCTAGTAGAGTCGAGCAGTACTTC. It codes for CSASRVEQYF.

This chain links TRBV10-3 with TRBJ2-1; 9 bases fit TRBD1. CDR1 is ENHRY, CDR2 SYGVKD, per germline. J lost 6 bases, V lost 4 bases, and 1 base had no gene match. The CDR3 is 13 amino acids. The CDR3 loop reads CAISVTGGNEQFF. CDR3 DNA sequence: TGTGCCATCAGTGTGACAGGGGGCAATGAGCAGTTCTTC.

The chain employs TRBV28 and TRBJ2-5; D is possibly TRBD1 or TRBD2 (5 bases each). V was trimmed by 6 bases and J by 7 bases, leaving 18 bases between them. This CDR3 spans 14 amino acids. Germline V CDR1 and CDR2: MDHEN, SYDVKM. DNA for the CDR3: TGTGCCAGCAGCATCAGGGACGCCGCTGGGACCCAGTACTTC. Its translation is CASSIRDAAGTQYF.

The V call is TRBV9, the J call TRBJ2-3; D gene ambiguous. Germline CDR1 reads SGDLS; CDR2 reads YYNGEE. The CDR3 loop spans 13 amino acids. V was cut by 4 bases and J by 5 bases, with 11 bases left in between. This chain's CDR3 is CASSHRHEDTQYF. CDR3 bases: TGTGCCAGCAGCCACCGACACGAAGATACGCAGTATTTT. The variable domain in full, with the rest retrieved from reference TRBV9 and TRBJ2-3, is DSGVTQTPKHLITATGQRVTLRCSPRSGDLSVYWYQQSLDQGLQFLIQYYNGEERAKGNILERFSAQQFPDLHSELNLSSLELGDSALYFCASSHRHEDTQYFGPGTRLTVL.

The genes are TRBV4-1 and TRBJ2-7, with TRBD1 matching over 7 bases. CDR3 length: 14 residues. V shed 0 bases and J 6 bases; nucleotides not matched to a gene: 5. Germline assignment: CDR1 MGHRA and CDR2 YSYEKL. The CDR3 coding sequence is TGCGCCAGCAGCCAAGATCAGGGGGTGACCGAGCAGTACTTC. It translates to CASSQDQGVTEQYF.

The rearrangement joins TRBV30 to TRBJ2-3, with TRBD2 matching over 11 bases. Germline V gene data show CDR1 as GTSNPN and CDR2 as SVGIG (reference sequence). CDR3 length equals 14 residues. J gave up 1 base and V 3 bases, and 0 bases lay outside the gene matches. CDR3 in amino acids: CAWRTSGGTDTQYF. The CDR3 nucleotides are TGTGCCTGGAGGACTAGCGGGGGCACAGATACGCAGTATTTT.

V usage is TRBV18 and J usage is TRBJ2-3; no definite D call. V dropped 0 bases and J dropped 6 bases, with 10 bases sitting between them. Germline V gives CDR1 KGHSH, CDR2 LQKENI. The CDR3 covers 14 residues. CDR3 region: CASSPPARRDTQYF. The CDR3 nucleotides read TGTGCCAGCTCACCACCGGCTAGAAGGGATACGCAGTATTTT.

The chain carries TRBV29-1 and TRBJ1-1; TRBD1 aligns across 9 bases. Germline trimming cut 4 bases from V and 3 bases from J; bases unmatched to any gene: 3. Per the germline V gene, CDR1 is SQVTM and CDR2 is ANQGSEA. The CDR3 runs 13 residues. The CDR3 bases are TGCAGCGTTGGAACAGGGGGCCACACTGAAGCTTTCTTT. It encodes CSVGTGGHTEAFF.